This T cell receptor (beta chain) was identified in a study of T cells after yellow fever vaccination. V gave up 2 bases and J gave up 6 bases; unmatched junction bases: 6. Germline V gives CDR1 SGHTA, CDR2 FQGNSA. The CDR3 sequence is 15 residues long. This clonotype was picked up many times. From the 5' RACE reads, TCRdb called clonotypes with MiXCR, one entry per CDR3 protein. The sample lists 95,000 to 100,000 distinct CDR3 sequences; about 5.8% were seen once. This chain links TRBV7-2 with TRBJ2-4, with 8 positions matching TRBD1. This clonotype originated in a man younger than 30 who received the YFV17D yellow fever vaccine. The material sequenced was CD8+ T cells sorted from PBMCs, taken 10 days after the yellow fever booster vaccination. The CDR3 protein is CASSLSFTGGNIQYF. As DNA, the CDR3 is TGTGCCAGCAGCTTAAGTTTCACAGGGGGAAACATTCAGTACTTC.